A single sample gave rise to the 11 T cell receptor beta chains below, sequenced in a study of blood T cell repertoires in COVID-19. Some clones are missing from TCRdb's copy, which holds only in-frame ones; the method was immunoSEQ multiplex PCR. The table records 250,000 to 350,000 clones, over 75% of them present only once. The sample comprised peripheral blood. These receptors all stem from a woman aged 55-69 years with acute or convalescent COVID-19.

The chain employs TRBV7-3 and TRBJ1-1, with D maybe TRBD1 (5 bases). CDR1 is SGHTA and CDR2 is FQGTGA in the germline V gene. With 5 bases removed from V and 8 bases from J, the gap between germline ends came to 18 bases. The CDR3 has 14 amino acids. CDR3 bases: TGTGCCAGCAGCACCCCCGGGGGGGAGAGGGAAGCTTTCTTT. Residues: CASSTPGGEREAFF.

This chain uses TRBV28 with TRBJ2-1, with 8 bases aligning to TRBD2. Looked up from germline, CDR1 is MDHEN and CDR2 is SYDVKM. The CDR3 has 14 residues. CDR3 DNA sequence: TGTGCTTGGAGGGGCCGGGAGGGCCGTCCTGAGCAGTTCTTC. Protein sequence: CAWRGREGRPEQFF.

The J gene is TRBJ2-1, the V gene TRBV19, with TRBD2 as a possible D gene (5 bases). Germline values: CDR1 LNHDA, CDR2 SQIVND (reference sequence). Trimming removed 10 bases from V and 0 bases from J, with 16 bases in between. The CDR3 spans 15 residues. CDR3 sequence: CATGVGGSSYNEQFF. DNA of the CDR3: TGTGCCACCGGGGTGGGCGGTAGCTCCTACAATGAGCAGTTCTTC.

The rearrangement joins TRBV28 to TRBJ2-7; 8 bases are shared with TRBD1. Germline values: CDR1 MDHEN, CDR2 SYDVKM. V gave up 7 bases and J gave up 5 bases; unmatched junction bases: 4. The CDR3 loop spans 12 amino acids. CDR3 nucleotides: TGTGCCAGCACAGGGGGCATCGACGAGCAGTACTTC. It translates to CASTGGIDEQYF.

This chain links TRBV5-8 with TRBJ1-3, with 10 bases that match TRBD1. Trimming at V came to 3 bases and at J to 2 bases, leaving 5 bases not matched to a gene. Germline CDR1 is SGHTS and CDR2 is YDEGEE. The CDR3 is 16 amino acids. CDR3 nucleotides: TGTGCCAGCAGCTCCGGACAGGGGGTCCCTGGAAACACCATATATTTT. Protein sequence: CASSSGQGVPGNTIYF.

The V call is TRBV27, the J call TRBJ2-2; 10 bases line up with TRBD1. CDR1 is MNHEY and CDR2 is SMNVEV in the germline V gene (reference sequence). This CDR3 region has 15 residues. V was clipped by 7 bases and J by 6 bases; unmatched bases: 8. For the CDR3, the DNA is TGTGCCAGCACCCGGGACAGGGGAATTGCCGGGGAGCTGTTTTTT. This codes for CASTRDRGIAGELFF.

The genes are TRBV28 and TRBJ1-2; TRBD1 aligns across 8 bases. This CDR3 has 13 amino acids. The V segment lost 8 bases and the J segment 5 bases; nucleotides outside the gene matches: 7. Germline V lookup: CDR1 MDHEN, CDR2 SYDVKM. The CDR3: CASLDRGGYGYTF. CDR3 nucleotide sequence: TGTGCCAGCCTCGACAGGGGAGGATATGGCTACACCTTC.

This clone was observed a few times. The rearrangement joins TRBV7-9 to TRBJ1-5; D gene ambiguous. The V gene lost 4 bases and the J gene lost 2 bases, with 15 bases spanning the gap. There are 16 residues in the CDR3. Per germline, CDR1 SEHNR and CDR2 FQNEAQ (reference sequence). The CDR3 loop reads CASSSLDGGGNQPQHF. The CDR3, as DNA: TGTGCCAGCAGCTCCCTTGATGGCGGGGGCAATCAGCCCCAGCATTTT.

The table lists this clone with a few counts. This rearrangement joins TRBV19 to TRBJ2-1; weak D call: TRBD2 (6 bases). V lost 7 bases and J lost 0, with 19 bases in between. Germline V gene sequence: CDR1 LNHDA, CDR2 SQIVND (reference sequence). CDR3 length: 17 residues. CDR3 nucleotides: TGTGCCAGTAAGGACACCTCGACTAGGAGCTCCTACAATGAGCAGTTCTTC. Protein product: CASKDTSTRSSYNEQFF.

The chain uses TRBV3-1 (or the pseudogene TRBV3-2) and TRBJ1-1; D gene unclear. The CDR3 has 10 amino acids. Trimming removed 8 bases from V and 2 bases from J, with 3 bases in between. In germline, CDR1 is LGHDT, CDR2 YNNKEL (reference sequence). The CDR3 here is CASGNTEAFF. As DNA, the CDR3 is TGTGCCAGCGGCAACACTGAAGCTTTCTTT.

J is TRBJ2-7 and V is TRBV5-4; the D gene is possibly TRBD2 (5 bases). The CDR3 runs 14 residues. CDR1 and CDR2 (germline): SGHNT, YYREEE (reference sequence). The germline V and J ends were trimmed by 1 base and 5 bases, with 13 bases remaining between them. Here the CDR3 reads CASSLREGGNEQYF. CDR3 DNA sequence: TGTGCCAGCAGCTTGCGCGAAGGAGGTAACGAGCAGTACTTC.